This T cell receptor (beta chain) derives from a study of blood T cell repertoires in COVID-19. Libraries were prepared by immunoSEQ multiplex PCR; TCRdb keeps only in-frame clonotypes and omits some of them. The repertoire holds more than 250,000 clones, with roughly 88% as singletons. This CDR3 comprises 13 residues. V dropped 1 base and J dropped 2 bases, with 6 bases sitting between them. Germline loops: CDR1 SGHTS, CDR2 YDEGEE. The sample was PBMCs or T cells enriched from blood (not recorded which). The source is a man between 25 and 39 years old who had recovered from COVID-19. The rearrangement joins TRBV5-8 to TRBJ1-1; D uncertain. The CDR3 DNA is TGTGCCAGCAGCTTGAACAGCAACACTGAAGCTTTCTTT. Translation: CASSLNSNTEAFF. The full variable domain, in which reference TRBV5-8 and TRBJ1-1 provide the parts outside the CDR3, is EAGVTQSPTHLIKTRGQQATLRCSPISGHTSVYWYQQALGLGLQFLLWYDEGEERNRGNFPPRFSGRQFPNYSSELNVNALELEDSALYLCASSLNSNTEAFFGQGTRLTVV.